The present entry profiles one TCR beta chain with its context. No antigen is known for it. Breast cancer patients provided tissue from their axillary draining lymph nodes. The V segment lost 3 bases and the J segment 7 bases; nucleotides outside the gene matches: 5. CDR3 size: 14 residues. CDR1 and CDR2 from the germline V gene are SNHLY and FYNNEI. Via MiXCR, TCRdb re-called the multiplex PCR reads, giving one row per CDR3 protein. The sample consists of about 140,000 distinct CDR3 sequences, less than 35% of them appearing once. This sample is drawn from a study of breast tumors, draining lymph nodes, adjacent tissues. Findings of the study overall: The data were judged consistent with most tumor T cells coming from lymph node and expanding in tumor. Tumor and nontumor repertoires were significantly more similar in luminal-like than in basal-like breast cancer. That most tumor T cells come from lymph nodes remained unproven. Tumors had less TCR diversity than lymph nodes, more than nontumor tissue.

The chain recombines TRBV2 with TRBJ1-4; 7 bases are a match to TRBD1. The TCR sequence derives from a female donor with breast cancer. Some clones in this sample may be carry-over from other donors' samples. The sample consisted of axillary lymph node tissue. This CDR3 is CASSEGNRGEKLFF. Written as DNA, the CDR3 is TGTGCCAGCAGTGAGGGGAACAGGGGTGAAAAACTGTTTTTT. The variable domain in full, completed from reference TRBV2 and TRBJ1-4, reads EPEVTQTPSHQVTQMGQEVILRCVPISNHLYFYWYRQILGQKVEFLVSFYNNEISEKSEIFDDQFSVERPDGSNFTLKIRSTKLEDSAMYFCASSEGNRGEKLFFGSGTQLSVL.